This TCR beta chain was found in a study of shared clonotypes between healthy human individuals. Study findings and constraints: Clonotypes shared by all four sorted-subset donors had higher generation probabilities than non-shared clonotypes.

In germline, CDR1 is SGHDT, CDR2 YYEEEE. Losses at the gene ends were 3 bases for V and 0 bases for J; bases not matched to a gene: 5. The CDR3 spans 16 residues. An even split of each subset's genomic DNA across several immunoSEQ plates was performed. Assay: immunoSEQ multiplex PCR; the TCRdb copy retains only in-frame clones and omits some. The sample records a few hundred thousand clones, roughly 95% being singletons. Concerning this clone itself: Its antigen is still unknown.

CD45RO-negative, CCR7-positively selected cells formed the naive CD8 fraction, excluding terminally differentiated effector memory CD45RA+ cells. The material sequenced was naive CD8+ T cells sorted from blood. This TCR was sampled from a woman in her 30s in good health. The genes are TRBV5-6 and TRBJ2-7, with 11 bases lining up with TRBD2. The CDR3 spells CASSWGTSGSSYEQYF. DNA for the CDR3: TGTGCCAGCAGCTGGGGGACTAGCGGCAGCTCCTACGAGCAGTACTTC.